The entry below gives a single T cell receptor (beta chain) sequence along with its context. Its antigen is currently unknown. The data are from a study of shared clonotypes between healthy human individuals. Assay runs were performed at deep level. The input for sorted-subset replicate PCRs was about 210 ng DNA, about 30,000 T cell genomes. Sequencing used immunoSEQ multiplex PCR; TCRdb keeps in-frame clones, though not all of them. In the table there are about 380,000 clones, roughly 96% of which are singletons. The study's findings and limits: Sequencing depth was a factor that was expected to affect clonotype sharing among donors. Sample collection involved blood only; tissue repertoires are likely different.

There are 14 residues in the CDR3. V shed 5 bases and J 3 bases; nucleotides not matched to a gene: 3. Germline CDR1 is SNHLY and CDR2 is FYNNEI. Specimen: memory CD8+ T cells sorted from blood. Subset defined: CD45RO+ cells pooled with CCR7-negative TemRA cells. The origin of this receptor is a man aged 25 to 40 in good health. V is TRBV2 and J is TRBJ2-7, with 11 positions matching TRBD1. The CDR3 sequence: CASSRTGGHYEQYF. CDR3 DNA: TGTGCCAGCAGTAGGACAGGGGGCCACTACGAGCAGTACTTC.